Here is one T cell receptor (beta chain) with its context. The CDR3 spans 14 residues. Germline V gene lookup returns CDR1 SGHRS and CDR2 YFSETQ. With 7 bases clipped from V and 2 bases from J, the junction kept 5 bases outside the gene matches. A sample-barcoded 5' primer and a J-beta primer mix were used in a second PCR of roughly 7 to 12 cycles. Each CDR3 protein gets one entry after TCRdb re-called the 5' RACE reads with MiXCR. The table has 650,000 to 700,000 distinct CDR3 sequences, about 50% seen once. This record belongs to a study of blood T cells in healthy people across ages. The material sequenced was blood. The clonotype originates from an elderly woman in good health. The chain uses TRBV5-1 and TRBJ2-1; 8 bases agree with TRBD2. CDR3 in amino acids: CASPSGSPYNEQFF. DNA of the CDR3: TGCGCCAGCCCCAGCGGGAGCCCCTACAATGAGCAGTTCTTC.